Listed below are T cell receptor beta chains from one sample, sequenced in a study of a mutant IDH1 vaccine in newly diagnosed glioma. The assay was immunoSEQ multiplex PCR, and TCRdb's table has in-frame clones only and misses some. The sample has around 32,000 clones, approximately 78% seen once. No antigens are known for them. The sample here was PBMCs, taken from a glioma patient whose treatment included an IDH1 peptide vaccine. Every receptor here comes from a woman aged 18-29 years with glioma. The conserved cysteine and the conserved F or W are not part of the CDR3 here.

TRBV5-4 ASSPTTGYGYT
TRBV5-1 ASRGGLRAEAF
TRBV11-2 ASSFGEQY
TRBV28 ASSFRLGEKLF
TRBV10-3 AIRDRDSMSTDTQY
TRBV9 ASSVDSGGRETQY
TRBV6-1 ASSEAGNVNRGLWNSPLH
TRBV15 ATSGTSGGPRKNTDTQY
TRBV19 ASSTLPGRWGEQY
TRBV5-4 ASSLEAGPGQPQH
TRBV4-3 ASSPTRTDQSYEQY
TRBV25-1 ASGYTDTQY
TRBV5-1 ASSLEGQGTDTQY
TRBV19 ASSRQGESAQH
TRBV7-9 ASSLAGSGANTGELF
TRBV11-3 ASSLGGGQPQH
TRBV7-8 ASSSGQGRAF
TRBV5-1 ASWTGGRNSPLH
TRBV28 ASSWISYEQY
TRBV18 ASSPLDRGEQY
TRBV30 AWSSASGYT
TRBV7-9 ASRPTSGDGNEQF
TRBV11-2 ASSLVPDYEQY
TRBV19 ASVGSWGYEQY
TRBV2 ASRAPGQGTEAF
TRBV5-4 ASSLGSGGGYNEQF
TRBV7-6 ASNPGQGAGELF
TRBV6-6 ASSYDSASGGGTQY
TRBV29-1 SVRSGGSGELF
TRBV28 ASGRLWSDQPQH
TRBV2 ASSEWLSGYT
TRBV4-1 ASSFPFGQGSNEQF
TRBV11-2 ASSTLLETQY
TRBV13 ASSFSYEQF